The rows below give T cell receptor beta chains drawn from one sample of a study of T cell repertoires and leukemia-associated antigens. A single record per CDR3 protein comes from TCRdb applying MiXCR to the 5' RACE reads. Among roughly 10,000 distinct CDR3 sequences, 40% to 55% were seen once, and the ten largest hold around 61%. Their antigen targets remain unknown. Input material: CD3+ T cells sorted from blood and cultured. The receptors shown here come from a female donor in good health. The CDR3 runs from the conserved cysteine through the conserved F or W. D genes are given only for firm matches. Only some rows state a clone size, as once, few, many or a class for expanded clones.

-	-	TRBV11-1	TRBJ2-1	TGTGCCAGCAGCTTAACCGGGAATAGGAATGAGCAGTTCTTC	CASSLTGNRNEQFF
-	-	TRBV30	TRBJ2-3	TGTGCCTGGACGGCTGGCTTTAGCACGGATGCGCAGTATTTT	CAWTAGFSTDAQYF
medium-sized	-	TRBV18	TRBJ1-1	TGTGCCAGCTCACCTCTGGAGGAGGGGACTGAAGCTTTCTTT	CASSPLEEGTEAFF
few	-	TRBV5-5	TRBJ2-1	TGTGCCAGCAGCTTGGACAGAGACAATGAGCAGTTCTTC	CASSLDRDNEQFF
many	TRBD1	TRBV5-4	TRBJ1-1	TGTGCCAGCAGCCCTACAGGGGGTTTGGCTGAAGCTTTCTTT	CASSPTGGLAEAFF
few	TRBD1	TRBV5-1	TRBJ2-7	TGCGCCAGCAGCTTCGGGACAGGGGGCTTCCTCTACGAGCAGTACTTC	CASSFGTGGFLYEQYF
few	-	TRBV7-9	TRBJ2-2	TGTGCCAGCAGTATCGGCTGGACCGGGGAGCTGTTTTTT	CASSIGWTGELFF
-	-	TRBV20-1	TRBJ2-1	TGCAGTGCTGGAGAACCCGGGCGGGCAGGCAACTACAATGAGCAGTTCTTC	CSAGEPGRAGNYNEQFF
-	TRBD1	TRBV29-1	TRBJ2-5	TGCAGCTGTGGACAGGGTTTAGGGGAGACCCAGTACTTC	CSCGQGLGETQYF
few	-	TRBV4-1	TRBJ1-2	TGCGCCAGCAGCCAAGAGCGGGGATCCTATGGCTACACCTTC	CASSQERGSYGYTF
-	-	TRBV12-3/TRBV12-4	TRBJ2-1	TGTGCCAGCAGGGTAAACCATGAGCAGTTCTTC	CASRVNHEQFF
many	-	TRBV21-1	TRBJ2-7	TGTGCCAGCAGCAACTCGGGAGTTATATACGAGCAGTACTTC	CASSNSGVIYEQYF
medium-sized	TRBD2	TRBV19	TRBJ2-3	TGTGCCAGTAGTATCGGCGCGGGAGCCCGCGATACGCAGTATTTT	CASSIGAGARDTQYF
-	TRBD1	TRBV20-1	TRBJ2-1	TGCAGTGCTATCCCCGGGACAGACAATGAGCAGTTCTTC	CSAIPGTDNEQFF
many	TRBD2	TRBV5-4	TRBJ2-1	TGTGCCAGCAGCTGGGGAACGGGACTAGCGACCTACAATGAGCAGTTCTTC	CASSWGTGLATYNEQFF
many	-	TRBV3-1	TRBJ2-1	TGTGCCAGCAGCCAAGGTTACTACGGGATACCGTTCTTC	CASSQGYYGIPFF
-	-	TRBV9	TRBJ2-2	TGTGCCAGCAGGGCGAAGGGGGACACCGGGGAGCTGTTTTTT	CASRAKGDTGELFF
-	-	TRBV12-3/TRBV12-4	TRBJ1-4	TGTGCCAGCAGTTCTCTTCATGAAAAACTGTTTTTT	CASSSLHEKLFF
-	TRBD2	TRBV7-9	TRBJ2-7	TGTGCCAGCAGCTCCCAGGGACTAGCGGACAGAGGTTCATCCTACGAGCAGTACTTC	CASSSQGLADRGSSYEQYF
-	-	TRBV7-9	TRBJ1-6	TGTGCCAGCAGAGAGGGTAATCCACCTCTCCACTTT	CASREGNPPLHF